This T cell receptor beta chain was documented in a study of glioma-infiltrating T cells after dendritic cell vaccination (dated by TCRdb to about 2016). In terms of the full investigation: The cohort included roughly 15 glioblastoma patients drawn from Phase I and II dendritic cell vaccination trials, of whom 9 were newly diagnosed and 6 had recurrent disease. Between the early 2000s and the early 2010s, the patients were given dendritic cell vaccination pulsed with autologous tumor lysate. To make the vaccine, monocyte-derived dendritic cells were cultured for approximately 7 days with IL-4 and GM-CSF and then pulsed overnight with autologous tumor lysate. Each patient was given three intradermal dendritic cell vaccine injections, spaced two weeks apart, in the arm below the axilla. In glioblastoma patients vaccinated with dendritic cells, deep sequencing of TCR beta CDR3 regions served to measure tumor-infiltrating lymphocyte content and to compare repertoires between tumor and blood. TCR sequencing metrics, including TIL content and tumor-blood repertoire overlap, were correlated with survival after dendritic cell vaccination.

For this clone: The clone's antigen remains unknown. No base quality information exists; no much larger clone differs at one position.

CDR1 and CDR2, per the germline V gene, are MNHNS and SASEGT. Deletion took 6 bases off V and 5 bases off J, with a span of 14 bases between the germline ends. From cysteine to phenylalanine, the CDR3 is 14 amino acids long. Only the CDR3 DNA is retained, 42 bases long and in frame from the first base. TCRB CDR3 regions were amplified from about 1.9 ug genomic DNA, or all available DNA if less, using the immunoSEQ assay. For multiplex PCR, 60 forward primers for TCR V beta segments and 13 reverse primers for J beta segments were used. To estimate reads per starting template, synthetic control templates were spiked into each sample at limiting dilution. The Illumina HiSeq System generated sequencing reads of 87 bp. The paper's data handling went like this. To remove PCR and sequencing errors, closely related sequences were merged with a nearest neighbor algorithm. TCR overlap was defined as the percentage of unique tumor TCR beta sequences that were also present in the same patient's peripheral blood. TCRdb limited this immuneACCESS table to in-frame rearrangements with V and J called. A share of clones is missing; checked studies link under half to unresolved V genes, and the rest is unexplained. V and J calls plus clone size are reproduced from that table; the DNA served to infer D and trimming. This sample gives more than 45,000 clones in total; 70% to 85% of them show up just once. Of the sample, around 16% falls within the top ten clones.

Overall study outcomes, separate from this receptor: The cohort was small and heterogeneous, only a few patients had full blood and tumor sets, and even fewer had initial-recurrent tumor pairs. No direct relationship between TCR clonality and survival was found, suggesting a diverse polyclonal response may matter. The TCR overlap response model with three groups was called speculative and said to need prospective validation. After dendritic cell vaccination, a higher estimated pretreatment TIL content predicted longer time to progression and overall survival.

Explained via the paper, the time point label denotes: after dendritic cell vaccination, including at tumor progression/relapse. Patients were selected on the basis of adequate residual fresh-frozen tumor tissue and more than two years of available survival data. Although molecular status otherwise differed among the glioblastoma patients, no patient had an isocitrate dehydrogenase mutation. PBMC were collected before vaccination, two weeks after the third vaccination, and at tumor progression when it occurred. The Qiagen DNeasy Blood extraction Kit was used to extract genomic DNA. This clonotype was obtained from a human donor with glioblastoma. The V and J segments used are TRBV6-1 and TRBJ1-5, with a weak D call of TRBD1 (5 bases match). The sequences come from blood, collected after dendritic cell vaccination. The DNA reads TGTGCCAGCAGACGGGAGGACACCCATCAGCCCCAGCATTTT. This gives the protein CASRREDTHQPQHF.